These 28 T cell receptor beta chains originate from one sample sequenced in a study of CD8+ T cells in alopecia areata. RNA, once extracted, was reverse transcribed into cDNA for use as the sequencing template. TCRdb's table, derived via immunoSEQ multiplex PCR, lists solely in-frame clones and lacks some. Of approximately 300,000 clones listed, roughly 50% were seen once; the top ten hold more than 1.5%. The sample's treatment: oral pan-JAK inhibitor, 5-10 mg twice daily. Sequenced here: CD4+ T cells sorted from blood, sampled at week 24, from a patient treated with tofacitinib. These receptors came from a human donor with alopecia areata.

The rearrangement links TRBV2 to TRBJ2-1; 13 bases fit TRBD2. Germline CDR1 reads SNHLY; CDR2 reads FYNNEI. V was pared by 4 bases and J by 5 bases, with 2 bases of the junction left unmatched. The CDR3 consists of 15 residues. As DNA, the CDR3 is TGTGCCAGCAGTGGACTAGCGGGGGGCCACAATGAGCAGTTCTTC. It codes for CASSGLAGGHNEQFF.

This sequence joins TRBV4-1 and TRBJ2-3, with 7 positions matching TRBD2. The CDR3 has 17 residues. The junction had 9 bases not matched to a gene; V was cut back by 2 bases and J by 1 base. In germline, CDR1 is MGHRA, CDR2 YSYEKL. In DNA form, the CDR3 reads TGCGCCAGCAGCCAATTAACCAGCGGGGAACGCACAGATACGCAGTATTTT. This gives the protein CASSQLTSGERTDTQYF.

This clone was counted only a few times. V and J are TRBV4-1 and TRBJ2-1; D may be TRBD1 (6 bases). V was cut by 2 bases and J by 9 bases, with 14 bases left in between. CDR1 MGHRA and CDR2 YSYEKL come from the germline V gene. CDR3 length: 14 amino acids. The CDR3 coding sequence is TGCGCCAGCAGCCAAACAGTCTCAGGGGTTGAGCAGTTCTTC. Protein: CASSQTVSGVEQFF.

The chain carries TRBV23-1 and TRBJ1-1; no reliable D call. TRBV23-1 is reported as an ORF; its role is uncertain. The length of the CDR3 is 11 residues. V shed 2 bases and J shed 3 bases, with 1 base lying between them. In nucleotides, the CDR3 is TGCGCCAGCAGTCAAGACACTGAAGCTTTCTTT. Encoded protein: CASSQDTEAFF.

The chain combines TRBV28 with TRBJ2-3, with D possibly matching TRBD2 (6 bases). V lost 1 base and J lost 2, with 13 bases in between. Germline V gene data show CDR1 as MDHEN and CDR2 as SYDVKM. The CDR3 has 16 residues. The DNA for the CDR3 is TGTGCCAGCAGTTTATTAGGAGGGGCCGCCACAGATACGCAGTATTTT. Translated: CASSLLGGAATDTQYF.

The chain links TRBV29-1 to TRBJ2-3; D uncertain. Looked up from germline, CDR1 is SQVTM and CDR2 is ANQGSEA. There are 12 residues in the CDR3. The V end was cut by 4 bases, the J end by 5 bases, with 10 bases between. CDR3 region: CSVVVVGDTQYF. In nucleotides, the CDR3 is TGCAGCGTTGTGGTTGTCGGAGATACGCAGTATTTT.

The V and J genes are TRBV2 and TRBJ1-2, with D maybe TRBD1 (5 bases). The CDR3 is 19 amino acids. The V end was cut by 7 bases, the J end by 4 bases, with 31 bases between. The germline gives CDR1 SNHLY, CDR2 FYNNEI. The CDR3 bases are TGTGCCAGCAAGGGGCATTTCACCAAAGGTGGGGAGGCGAGCTATGGCTACACCTTC. Encoded protein: CASKGHFTKGGEASYGYTF.

Only a few counts were recorded for this clone. The chain couples TRBV5-1 to TRBJ2-3; 7 bases agree with TRBD2. CDR1 SGHRS and CDR2 YFSETQ come from the germline V gene. The CDR3 consists of 16 residues. V lost 1 base and J lost 1; bases outside the gene matches: 6. The CDR3 coding sequence is TGCGCCAGCAGCTTGAAGACTAGCAGGGGCACAGATACGCAGTATTTT. Its translation: CASSLKTSRGTDTQYF. The whole variable domain, filled in from reference TRBV5-1 and TRBJ2-3, reads KAGVTQTPRYLIKTRGQQVTLSCSPISGHRSVSWYQQTPGQGLQFLFEYFSETQRNKGNFPGRFSGRQFSNSRSEMNVSTLELGDSALYLCASSLKTSRGTDTQYFGPGTRLTVL.

This clone occurred a few times. The gene calls are TRBV15 and TRBJ2-3; D is unclear. Trimming pared 1 base from V and 3 bases from J, leaving 14 bases between. This CDR3 spans 16 amino acids. Germline V lookup: CDR1 LNHNV, CDR2 YYDKDF (reference sequence). The CDR3 DNA reads TGTGCCACCAGCAGAGGGGATATGCGACCGACAGATACGCAGTATTTT. Its protein is CATSRGDMRPTDTQYF. Filled out from reference TRBV15 and TRBJ2-3, the complete variable domain reads DAMVIQNPRYQVTQFGKPVTLSCSQTLNHNVMYWYQQKSSQAPKLLFHYYDKDFNNEADTPDNFQSRRPNTSFCFLDIRSPGLGDTAMYLCATSRGDMRPTDTQYFGPGTRLTVL.

This clone was seen a handful of times. V gene TRBV7-2 combines with J gene TRBJ2-3; 10 bases are a match to TRBD1. The germline V gene has CDR1 SGHTA and CDR2 FQGNSA. The CDR3 totals 15 residues. J gave up 3 bases and V 5 bases, and 5 bases lay outside the gene matches. The CDR3 nucleotides are TGTGCCAGCAGCCCTCCGGGACAGGGGACAGATACGCAGTATTTT. Its translation: CASSPPGQGTDTQYF. Full variable domain (outside the CDR3, taken from reference TRBV7-2 and TRBJ2-3): GAGVSQSPSNKVTEKGKDVELRCDPISGHTALYWYRQSLGQGLEFLIYFQGNSAPDKSGLPSDRFSAERTGGSVSTLTIQRTQQEDSAVYLCASSPPGQGTDTQYFGPGTRLTVL.

This clone occurred once. The rearrangement links TRBV9 to TRBJ2-1, with 8 positions matching TRBD1. J lost 4 bases, V lost 0 bases, and 9 bases had no gene match. The CDR3 is 17 amino acids. Germline V gene data show CDR1 as SGDLS and CDR2 as YYNGEE. As DNA, the CDR3 is TGTGCCAGCAGCGTAGGGAGTGCGGGACAGGCTTACAATGAGCAGTTCTTC. Translation gives CASSVGSAGQAYNEQFF.

The genes are TRBV7-6 and TRBJ2-7; no definite D call. Germline CDR1 reads SGHVS; CDR2 reads FNYEAQ. The CDR3 is 13 amino acids. The ends were cut back, 4 bases at V and 6 bases at J, with 13 bases in the middle. The CDR3 reads CASSSLEGGEQYF. The CDR3 DNA reads as TGTGCCAGCAGCTCATTAGAAGGTGGCGAGCAGTACTTC. The full variable domain, rest sourced from reference TRBV7-6 and TRBJ2-7, is GAGVSQSPRYKVTKRGQDVALRCDPISGHVSLYWYRQALGQGPEFLTYFNYEAQQDKSGLPNDRFSAERPEGSISTLTIQRTEQRDSAMYRCASSSLEGGEQYFGPGTRLTVT.

CDR3 residues: CASSEGPKIQYF. In nucleotides, the CDR3 is TGCGCCAGCAGCGAGGGACCGAAGATTCAGTACTTC. The V call is TRBV23-1, the J call TRBJ2-4, with D possibly called TRBD1 or TRBD2 (5 bases each). TRBV23-1 is an ORF for which the function is uncertain. CDR3 length equals 12 residues. V lost 6 bases and J 10 bases, leaving 13 bases between the germline ends.

This rearrangement joins TRBV30 to TRBJ1-2; D is uncertain. CDR1 is GTSNPN, CDR2 SVGIG, per germline (reference sequence). V lost 2 bases to trimming and J lost 5 bases, with 6 bases between them. This CDR3 contains 11 residues. The CDR3 loop is CAWSLLYGYTF. In DNA, the CDR3 is TGTGCCTGGAGTCTTCTATATGGCTACACCTTC.

The gene calls are TRBV28 and TRBJ1-6; maybe TRBD1 (5 bases). Germline V gene lookup returns CDR1 MDHEN and CDR2 SYDVKM. Between the trimmed V and J ends, which lost 4 bases and 1 base, there was a span of 17 bases. This CDR3 contains 18 residues. The CDR3 here is CASSSGSGKGSYNSPLHF. In DNA, the CDR3 is TGTGCCAGCAGTTCTGGCAGTGGCAAGGGGTCCTATAATTCACCCCTCCACTTT.

This chain joins TRBV10-2 and TRBJ2-7, with D possibly being TRBD1 (7 bases). Germline lookup yields CDR1 WSHSY and CDR2 SAAADI. This CDR3 comprises 13 residues. V was shortened by 8 bases and J by 5 bases, with 16 bases between the two germline ends. CDR3 coding DNA: TGCGCCAGCGGAGGGGGCAGGCGGGACGAGCAGTACTTC. Translated, it gives CASGGGRRDEQYF.

This clone came up once. The chain links TRBV4-2 to TRBJ2-2; no clear D. V dropped 0 bases and J dropped 0 bases, with 11 bases sitting between them. Germline-derived CDR1 and CDR2 are LGHNA and YNFKEQ. The CDR3 covers 17 residues. CDR3 nucleotides: TGTGCCAGCAGCCAAGAATGGAGCGCCGCGAACACCGGGGAGCTGTTTTTT. It is translated as CASSQEWSAANTGELFF.

CDR3 DNA sequence: TGTGCCTGGAGTGCACTGCTCGTTAGCTATGGCTACACCTTC. It translates to CAWSALLVSYGYTF. The chain employs TRBV30 and TRBJ1-2; D ambiguous. Germline V lookup: CDR1 GTSNPN, CDR2 SVGIG (reference sequence). The CDR3 is 14 residues long. Between the trimmed V and J ends, which lost 1 base and 4 bases, there was a span of 13 bases.

A few counts support this clone. A much more abundant neighbour one base away suggests this may be a read error. The chain joins TRBV19 to TRBJ2-2, with D unresolved. Per the germline V gene, CDR1 is LNHDA and CDR2 is SQIVND (reference sequence). V was clipped by 5 bases and J by 6 bases, with 10 bases between them. This CDR3 is built from 13 residues. CDR3 sequence: CASSARVAGELFF. As DNA, the CDR3 is TGTGCCAGTAGTGCTAGGGTCGCCGGGGAGCTGTTTTTT.

V gene TRBV15 combines with J gene TRBJ2-1; TRBD2 matches at 10 bases. The CDR3 length is 17 residues. CDR1 is LNHNV and CDR2 is YYDKDF in the germline V gene (reference sequence). Losses at the gene ends were 0 bases for V and 5 bases for J; bases not matched to a gene: 7. The CDR3 coding sequence is TGTGCCACCAGCAGAGATCCCGCTAGCGGGGGAAACAATGAGCAGTTCTTC. Translated: CATSRDPASGGNNEQFF.

V gene TRBV9 combines with J gene TRBJ2-5, with 9 bases lining up with TRBD1. Germline CDR1 and CDR2: SGDLS and YYNGEE. V dropped 3 bases and J dropped 5; count of bases not matched to a gene: 5. The CDR3 covers 14 residues. The CDR3 DNA follows: TGTGCCAGCAGCGCCGGGACAGGGTTGGAGACCCAGTACTTC. Protein product: CASSAGTGLETQYF.

This clone was seen more than once but under ten times. DNA for the CDR3: TGCGCCAGCAGCCAAGATGACACAACTGGAAACACCATATATTTT. Its protein product is CASSQDDTTGNTIYF. The chain recombines TRBV4-1 with TRBJ1-3; D is undetermined. Germline CDR1 MGHRA, CDR2 YSYEKL. The CDR3 runs 15 residues. The ends were cut back, 0 bases at V and 2 bases at J, with 8 bases in the middle.

The V call is TRBV29-1, the J call TRBJ1-1; D ambiguous. This CDR3 spans 14 amino acids. CDR1 and CDR2 (germline): SQVTM, ANQGSEA. Trimming cost V 6 bases and J 1 base, with 15 bases left between them. The CDR3 here is CSVGVWGKNTEAFF. The CDR3 DNA reads TGCAGCGTCGGGGTTTGGGGAAAGAACACTGAAGCTTTCTTT.

This clone was picked up a small number of times. This sample also contains other DNA sequences that code for the same CDR3. The chain uses TRBV29-1 and TRBJ2-5, with no clear D. Germline V lookup: CDR1 SQVTM, CDR2 ANQGSEA. This CDR3 comprises 10 residues. V was pared by 4 bases and J by 5 bases, with 5 bases between. CDR3 protein: CSVVGETQYF. Written as DNA, the CDR3 is TGCAGCGTTGTAGGCGAGACCCAGTACTTC.

This clone was seen a few times. The chain carries TRBV28 and TRBJ1-2; D remains ambiguous. The CDR3 is 13 residues long. Germline CDR1 and CDR2: MDHEN and SYDVKM. Between the trimmed V and J ends, which lost 4 bases and 4 bases, there was a span of 10 bases. The CDR3 here is CASSSSTGYGYTF. The CDR3 coding sequence is TGTGCCAGCAGTTCCTCGACCGGCTATGGCTACACCTTC.

CDR3 amino acids: CASSFSLGPGETQYF. DNA of the CDR3: TGTGCCAGCAGCTTCTCCCTTGGGCCAGGGGAGACCCAGTACTTC. The chain has TRBV7-2 and TRBJ2-5, with a tentative D call TRBD1 (5 bases). The CDR3 extends over 15 amino acids. Trimming took 3 bases from V and 5 from J, leaving 16 bases between them. Looked up from germline, CDR1 is SGHTA and CDR2 is FQGNSA.

This clone was counted at least ten times. The rearrangement uses TRBV7-2 and TRBJ1-5, with 7 bases fitting TRBD1. Trimming cost V 3 bases and J 1 base; bases outside gene matches: 6. Germline lookup yields CDR1 SGHTA and CDR2 FQGNSA. The CDR3 is 16 amino acids. CDR3 nucleotide sequence: TGTGCCAGCAGCTTCAAGGGGGCTGGGAGCAATCAGCCCCAGCATTTT. This gives the protein CASSFKGAGSNQPQHF.

This clone was recorded a few times. The chain has TRBV18 and TRBJ2-5; D is ambiguous. Per germline, CDR1 KGHSH and CDR2 LQKENI. V lost 1 base and J 5 bases, leaving 8 bases between the germline ends. The CDR3 runs to 13 residues. The CDR3 here is CASSPQGSETQYF. CDR3 sequence (DNA): TGTGCCAGCTCACCACAGGGATCTGAGACCCAGTACTTC.